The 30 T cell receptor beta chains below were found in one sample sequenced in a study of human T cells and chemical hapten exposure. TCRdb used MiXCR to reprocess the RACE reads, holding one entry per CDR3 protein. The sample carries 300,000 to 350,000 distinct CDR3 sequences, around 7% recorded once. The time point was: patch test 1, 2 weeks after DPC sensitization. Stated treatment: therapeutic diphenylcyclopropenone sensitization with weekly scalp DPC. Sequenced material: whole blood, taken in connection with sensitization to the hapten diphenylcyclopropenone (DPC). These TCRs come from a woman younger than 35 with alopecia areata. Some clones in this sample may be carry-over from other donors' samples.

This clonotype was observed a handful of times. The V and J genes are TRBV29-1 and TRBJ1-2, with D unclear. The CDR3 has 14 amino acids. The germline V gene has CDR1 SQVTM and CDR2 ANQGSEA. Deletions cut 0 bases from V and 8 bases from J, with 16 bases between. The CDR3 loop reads CSVEDLLPAEGYTF. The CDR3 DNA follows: TGCAGCGTTGAAGATCTTTTGCCAGCGGAGGGCTACACCTTC. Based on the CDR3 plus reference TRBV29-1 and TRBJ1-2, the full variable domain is SAVISQKPSRDICQRGTSLTIQCQVDSQVTMMFWYRQQPGQSLTLIATANQGSEATYESGFVIDKFPISRPNLTFSTLTVSNMSPEDSSIYLCSVEDLLPAEGYTFGSGTRLTVV.

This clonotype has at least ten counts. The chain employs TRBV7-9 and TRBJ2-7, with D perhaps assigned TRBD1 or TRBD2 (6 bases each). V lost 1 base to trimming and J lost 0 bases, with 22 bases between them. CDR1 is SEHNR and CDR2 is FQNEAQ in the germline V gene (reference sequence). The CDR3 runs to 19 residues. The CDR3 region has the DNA TGTGCCAGCAGCTTAGGAGAGGGGGGCAGGACCTTTAGCTCCTACGAGCAGTACTTC. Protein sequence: CASSLGEGGRTFSSYEQYF.

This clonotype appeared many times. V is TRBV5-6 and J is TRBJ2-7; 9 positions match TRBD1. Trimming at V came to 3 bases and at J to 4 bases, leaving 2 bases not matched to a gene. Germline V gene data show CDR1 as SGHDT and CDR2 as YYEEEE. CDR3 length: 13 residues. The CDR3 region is CASSWGTGYEQYF. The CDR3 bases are TGTGCCAGCAGCTGGGGGACAGGGTACGAGCAGTACTTC.

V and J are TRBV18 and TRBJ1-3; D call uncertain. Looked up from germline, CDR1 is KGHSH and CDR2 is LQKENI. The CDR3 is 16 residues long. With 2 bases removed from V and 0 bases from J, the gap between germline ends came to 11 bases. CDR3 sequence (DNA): TGTGCCAGCTCACCATCTGCCCCAAGCTCTGGAAACACCATATATTTT. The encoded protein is CASSPSAPSSGNTIYF.

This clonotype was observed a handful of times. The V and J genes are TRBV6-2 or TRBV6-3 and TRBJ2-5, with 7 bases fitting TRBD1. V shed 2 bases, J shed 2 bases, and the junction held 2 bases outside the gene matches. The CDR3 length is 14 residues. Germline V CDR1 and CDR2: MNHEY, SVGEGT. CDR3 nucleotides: TGTGCCAGCAGTTACGGGACAGAGCAAGAGACCCAGTACTTC. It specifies CASSYGTEQETQYF.

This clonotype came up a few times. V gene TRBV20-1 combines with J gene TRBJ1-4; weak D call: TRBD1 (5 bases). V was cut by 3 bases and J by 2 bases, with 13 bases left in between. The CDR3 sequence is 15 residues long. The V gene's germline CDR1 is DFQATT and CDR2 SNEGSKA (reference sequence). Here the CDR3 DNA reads TGCAGTGCTAGGGCCCCGTGGGGCACTAATGAAAAACTGTTTTTT. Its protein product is CSARAPWGTNEKLFF.

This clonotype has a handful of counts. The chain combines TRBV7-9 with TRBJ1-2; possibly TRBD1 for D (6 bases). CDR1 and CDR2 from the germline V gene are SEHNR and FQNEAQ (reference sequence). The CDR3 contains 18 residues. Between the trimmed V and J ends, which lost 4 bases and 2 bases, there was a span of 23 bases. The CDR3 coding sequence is TGTGCCAGCAGCTCAAGGGACAACCCATCCTCATCCAACTATGGCTACACCTTC. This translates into CASSSRDNPSSSNYGYTF.

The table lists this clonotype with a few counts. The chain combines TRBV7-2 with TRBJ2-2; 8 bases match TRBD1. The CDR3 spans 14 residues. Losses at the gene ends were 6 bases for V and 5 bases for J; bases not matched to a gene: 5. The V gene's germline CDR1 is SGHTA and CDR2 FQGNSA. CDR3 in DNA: TGTGCCAGCAGGATACGGACAGGGACCGGGGAGCTGTTTTTT. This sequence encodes CASRIRTGTGELFF.

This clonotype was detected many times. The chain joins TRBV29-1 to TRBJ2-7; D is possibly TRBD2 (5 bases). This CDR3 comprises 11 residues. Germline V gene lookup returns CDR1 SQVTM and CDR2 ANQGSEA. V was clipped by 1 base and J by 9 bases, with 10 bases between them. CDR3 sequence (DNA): TGCAGCGTTGAAGGGGCGGGTAGGCAGTACTTC. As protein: CSVEGAGRQYF.

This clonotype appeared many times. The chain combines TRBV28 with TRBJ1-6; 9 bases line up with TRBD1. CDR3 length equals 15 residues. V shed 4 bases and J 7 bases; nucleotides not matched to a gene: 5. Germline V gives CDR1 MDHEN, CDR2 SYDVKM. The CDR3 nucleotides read TGTGCCAGCAGTTCAGTAACAGGGGGCAATTCACCCCTCCACTTT. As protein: CASSSVTGGNSPLHF.

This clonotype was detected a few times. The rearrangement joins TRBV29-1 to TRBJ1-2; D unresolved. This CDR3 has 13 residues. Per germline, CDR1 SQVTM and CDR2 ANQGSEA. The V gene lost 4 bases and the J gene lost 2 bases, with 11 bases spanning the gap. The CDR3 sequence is CSVANGLNYGYTF. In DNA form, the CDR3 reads TGCAGCGTTGCGAACGGATTAAACTATGGCTACACCTTC.

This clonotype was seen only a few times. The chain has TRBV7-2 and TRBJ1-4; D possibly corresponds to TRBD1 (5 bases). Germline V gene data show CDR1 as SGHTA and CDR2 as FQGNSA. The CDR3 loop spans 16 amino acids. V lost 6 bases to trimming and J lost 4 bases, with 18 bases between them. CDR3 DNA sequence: TGTGCCAGCAGGCAGCAGGGACTGAGCGGTAATGAAAAACTGTTTTTT. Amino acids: CASRQQGLSGNEKLFF.

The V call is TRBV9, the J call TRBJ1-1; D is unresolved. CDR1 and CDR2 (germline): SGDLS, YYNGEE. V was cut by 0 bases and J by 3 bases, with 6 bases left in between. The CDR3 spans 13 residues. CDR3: CASSVDGHTEAFF. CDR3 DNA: TGTGCCAGCAGCGTAGACGGACACACTGAAGCTTTCTTT.

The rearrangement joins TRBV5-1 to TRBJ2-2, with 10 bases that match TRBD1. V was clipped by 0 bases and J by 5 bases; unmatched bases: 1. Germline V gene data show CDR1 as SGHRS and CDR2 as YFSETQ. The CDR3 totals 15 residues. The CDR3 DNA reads TGCGCCAGCAGCTTGGAGGGACAGGGGACCGGGGAGCTGTTTTTT. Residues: CASSLEGQGTGELFF.

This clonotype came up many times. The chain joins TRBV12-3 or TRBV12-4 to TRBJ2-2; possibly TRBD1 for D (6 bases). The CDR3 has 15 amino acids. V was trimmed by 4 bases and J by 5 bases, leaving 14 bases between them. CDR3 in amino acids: CASSSTGTITGELFF. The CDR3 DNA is TGTGCCAGCAGTTCAACCGGGACAATAACCGGGGAGCTGTTTTTT.

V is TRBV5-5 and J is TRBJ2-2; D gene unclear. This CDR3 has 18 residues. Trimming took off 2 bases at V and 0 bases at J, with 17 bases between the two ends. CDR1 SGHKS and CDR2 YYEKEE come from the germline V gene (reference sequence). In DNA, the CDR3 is TGTGCCAGCAGCTTAGACGAACAACCGCACACGAACACCGGGGAGCTGTTTTTT. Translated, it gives CASSLDEQPHTNTGELFF. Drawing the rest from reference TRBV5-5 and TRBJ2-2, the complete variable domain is DAGVTQSPTHLIKTRGQQVTLRCSPISGHKSVSWYQQVLGQGPQFIFQYYEKEERGRGNFPDRFSARQFPNYSSELNVNALLLGDSALYLCASSLDEQPHTNTGELFFGEGSRLTVL.

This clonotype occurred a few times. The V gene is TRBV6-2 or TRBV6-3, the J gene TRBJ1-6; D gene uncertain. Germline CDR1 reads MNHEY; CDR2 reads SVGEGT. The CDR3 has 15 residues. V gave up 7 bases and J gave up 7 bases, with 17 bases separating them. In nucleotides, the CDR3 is TGTGCCAGCACCCTAGTAGGAGGTGGCAATTCACCCCTCCACTTT. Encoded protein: CASTLVGGGNSPLHF.

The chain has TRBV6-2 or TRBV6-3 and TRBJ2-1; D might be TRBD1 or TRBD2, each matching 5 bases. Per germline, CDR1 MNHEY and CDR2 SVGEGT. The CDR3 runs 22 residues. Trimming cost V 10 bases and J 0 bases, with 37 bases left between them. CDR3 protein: CATQGAWFELSSSGFSYNEQFF. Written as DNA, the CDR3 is TGTGCCACCCAGGGAGCGTGGTTCGAACTCTCGTCATCGGGTTTCTCCTACAATGAGCAGTTCTTC.

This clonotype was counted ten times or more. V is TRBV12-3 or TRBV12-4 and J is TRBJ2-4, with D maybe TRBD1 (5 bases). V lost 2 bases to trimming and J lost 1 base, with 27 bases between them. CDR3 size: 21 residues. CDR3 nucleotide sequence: TGTGCCAGCAGTTTATGGGCCCCAGGGTGGGGCCCCGGTAACGCCAAAAACATTCAGTACTTC. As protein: CASSLWAPGWGPGNAKNIQYF.

The CDR3 coding sequence is TGCAGTGCTAGACCCCGGGACAGGGGGCGACGCGCTGAAGCTTTCTTT. Amino acid sequence: CSARPRDRGRRAEAFF. The chain couples TRBV20-1 to TRBJ1-1; 12 bases agree with TRBD1. CDR3 length: 16 residues. V shed 2 bases, J shed 6 bases, and the junction held 10 bases outside the gene matches. In germline, CDR1 is DFQATT, CDR2 SNEGSKA (reference sequence).

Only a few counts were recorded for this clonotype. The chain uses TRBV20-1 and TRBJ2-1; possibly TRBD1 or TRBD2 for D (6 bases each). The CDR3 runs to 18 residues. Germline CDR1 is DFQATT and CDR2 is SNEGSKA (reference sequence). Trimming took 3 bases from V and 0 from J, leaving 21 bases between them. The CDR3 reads CSASHPYRGRHSYNEQFF. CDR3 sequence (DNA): TGCAGTGCTAGCCATCCCTATCGGGGGCGGCACTCCTACAATGAGCAGTTCTTC.

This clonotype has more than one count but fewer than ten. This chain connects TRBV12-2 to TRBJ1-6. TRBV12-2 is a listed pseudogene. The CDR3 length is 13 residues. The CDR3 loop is CASRLVVNSPLHF. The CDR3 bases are TGTGCAAGTCGCTTAGTGGTAAATTCACCCCTCCACTTT.

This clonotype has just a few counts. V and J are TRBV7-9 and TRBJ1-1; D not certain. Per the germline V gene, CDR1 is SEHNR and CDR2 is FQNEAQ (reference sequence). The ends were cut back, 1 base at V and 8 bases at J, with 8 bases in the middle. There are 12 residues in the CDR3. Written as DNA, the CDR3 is TGTGCCAGCAGCTTAGGTCCCGGAGAAGCTTTCTTT. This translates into CASSLGPGEAFF. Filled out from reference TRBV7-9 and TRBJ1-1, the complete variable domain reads DTGVSQNPRHKITKRGQNVTFRCDPISEHNRLYWYRQTLGQGPEFLTYFQNEAQLEKSRLLSDRFSAERPKGSFSTLEIQRTEQGDSAMYLCASSLGPGEAFFGQGTRLTVV.

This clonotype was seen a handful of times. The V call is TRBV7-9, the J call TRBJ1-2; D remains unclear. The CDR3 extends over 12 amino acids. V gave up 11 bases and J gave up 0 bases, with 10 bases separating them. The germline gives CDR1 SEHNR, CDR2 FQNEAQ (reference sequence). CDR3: CALQGTNYGYTF. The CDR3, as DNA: TGTGCCTTACAAGGGACTAACTATGGCTACACCTTC.

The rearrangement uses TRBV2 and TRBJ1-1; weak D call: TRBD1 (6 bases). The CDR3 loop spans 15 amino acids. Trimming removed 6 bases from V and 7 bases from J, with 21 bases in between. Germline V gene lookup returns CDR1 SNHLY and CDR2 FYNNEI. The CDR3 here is CASRIAAGAIFEAFF. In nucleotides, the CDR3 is TGTGCCAGCAGAATAGCGGCAGGGGCGATATTTGAAGCTTTCTTT.

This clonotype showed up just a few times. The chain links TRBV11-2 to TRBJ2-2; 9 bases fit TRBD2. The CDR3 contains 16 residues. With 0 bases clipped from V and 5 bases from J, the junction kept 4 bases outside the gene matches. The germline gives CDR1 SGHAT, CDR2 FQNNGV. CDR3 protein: CASSLDELAGTGELFF. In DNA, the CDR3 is TGTGCCAGCAGCTTAGACGAGCTAGCGGGGACCGGGGAGCTGTTTTTT.

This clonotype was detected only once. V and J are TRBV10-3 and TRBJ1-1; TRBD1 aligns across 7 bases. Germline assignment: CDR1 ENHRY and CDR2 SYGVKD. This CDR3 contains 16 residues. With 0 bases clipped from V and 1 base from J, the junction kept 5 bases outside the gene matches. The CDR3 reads CAISESNRGQNTEAFF. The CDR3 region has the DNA TGTGCCATCAGTGAGTCGAACAGGGGACAGAACACTGAAGCTTTCTTT.

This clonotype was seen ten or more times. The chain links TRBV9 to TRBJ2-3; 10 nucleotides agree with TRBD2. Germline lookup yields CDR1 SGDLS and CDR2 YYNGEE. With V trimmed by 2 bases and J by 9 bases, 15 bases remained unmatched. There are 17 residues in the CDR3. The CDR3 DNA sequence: TGTGCCAGCAGCGTCGCTGGCAGCGGGGGGGCCCTAAGCACGCAGTATTTT. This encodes CASSVAGSGGALSTQYF.

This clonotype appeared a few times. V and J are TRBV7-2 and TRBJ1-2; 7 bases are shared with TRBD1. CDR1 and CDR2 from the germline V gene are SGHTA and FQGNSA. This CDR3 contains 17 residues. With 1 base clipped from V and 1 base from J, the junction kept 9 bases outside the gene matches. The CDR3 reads CASSLGLWDRINYGYTF. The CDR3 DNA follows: TGTGCCAGCAGCTTAGGCCTTTGGGACAGAATTAACTATGGCTACACCTTC.

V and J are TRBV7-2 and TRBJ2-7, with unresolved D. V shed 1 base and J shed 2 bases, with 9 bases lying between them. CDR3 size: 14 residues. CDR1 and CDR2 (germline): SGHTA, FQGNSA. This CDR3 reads CASSLDYRTYEQYF. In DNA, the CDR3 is TGTGCCAGCAGCTTAGACTACCGAACCTACGAGCAGTACTTC. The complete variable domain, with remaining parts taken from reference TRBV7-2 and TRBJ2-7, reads GAGVSQSPSNKVTEKGKDVELRCDPISGHTALYWYRQSLGQGLEFLIYFQGNSAPDKSGLPSDRFSAERTGGSVSTLTIQRTQQEDSAVYLCASSLDYRTYEQYFGPGTRLTVT.